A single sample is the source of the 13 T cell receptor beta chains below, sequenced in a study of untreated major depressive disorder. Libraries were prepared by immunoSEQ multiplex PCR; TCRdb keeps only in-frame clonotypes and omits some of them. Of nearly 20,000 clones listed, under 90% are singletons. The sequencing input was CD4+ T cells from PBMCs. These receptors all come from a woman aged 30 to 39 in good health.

The CDR3: CASSISYLSYEQYF. The CDR3 bases are TGTGCCAGTAGTATATCCTACCTCTCCTACGAGCAGTACTTC. V and J are TRBV19 and TRBJ2-7; unclear D gene. Germline V gives CDR1 LNHDA, CDR2 SQIVND (reference sequence). The CDR3 runs to 14 residues. V shed 2 bases and J shed 0 bases, with 8 bases lying between them.

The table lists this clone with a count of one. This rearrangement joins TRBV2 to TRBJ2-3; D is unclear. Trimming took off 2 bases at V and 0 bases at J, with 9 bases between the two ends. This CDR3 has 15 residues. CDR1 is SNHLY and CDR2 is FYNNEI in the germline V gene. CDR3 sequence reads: CASSERWGSTDTQYF. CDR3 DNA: TGTGCCAGCAGTGAACGGTGGGGAAGCACAGATACGCAGTATTTT. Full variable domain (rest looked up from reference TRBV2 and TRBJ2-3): EPEVTQTPSHQVTQMGQEVILRCVPISNHLYFYWYRQILGQKVEFLVSFYNNEISEKSEIFDDQFSVERPDGSNFTLKIRSTKLEDSAMYFCASSERWGSTDTQYFGPGTRLTVL.

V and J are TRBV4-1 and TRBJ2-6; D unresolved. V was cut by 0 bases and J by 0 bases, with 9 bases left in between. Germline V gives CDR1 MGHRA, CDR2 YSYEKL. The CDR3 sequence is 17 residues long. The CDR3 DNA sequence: TGCGCCAGCAGCCAAGAACCGGTAACCTCTGGGGCCAACGTCCTGACTTTC. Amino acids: CASSQEPVTSGANVLTF.

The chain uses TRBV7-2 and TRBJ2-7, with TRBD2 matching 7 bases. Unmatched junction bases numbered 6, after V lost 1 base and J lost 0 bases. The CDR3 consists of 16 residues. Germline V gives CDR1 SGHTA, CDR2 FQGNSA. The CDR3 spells CASSLDLAASSYEQYF. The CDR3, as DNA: TGTGCCAGCAGCTTAGATCTAGCGGCAAGCTCCTACGAGCAGTACTTC.

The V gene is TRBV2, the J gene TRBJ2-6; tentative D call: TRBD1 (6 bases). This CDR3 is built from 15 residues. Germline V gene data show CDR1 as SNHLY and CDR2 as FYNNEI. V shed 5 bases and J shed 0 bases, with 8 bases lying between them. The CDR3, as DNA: TGTGCCAGCAGTCGACAGGTCTCTGGGGCCAACGTCCTGACTTTC. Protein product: CASSRQVSGANVLTF.

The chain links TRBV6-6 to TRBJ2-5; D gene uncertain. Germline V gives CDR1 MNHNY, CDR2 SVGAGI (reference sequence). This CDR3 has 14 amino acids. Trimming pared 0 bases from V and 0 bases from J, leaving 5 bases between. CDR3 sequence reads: CASSYSKYQETQYF. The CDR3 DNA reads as TGTGCCAGCAGTTACTCGAAGTACCAAGAGACCCAGTACTTC.

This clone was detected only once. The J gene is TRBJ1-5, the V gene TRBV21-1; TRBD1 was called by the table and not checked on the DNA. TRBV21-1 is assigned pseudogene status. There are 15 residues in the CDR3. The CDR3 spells CASSDRQGADQPQHF. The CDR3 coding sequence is TGTGCCAGCAGCGACCGACAGGGGGCCGATCAGCCCCAGCATTTT.

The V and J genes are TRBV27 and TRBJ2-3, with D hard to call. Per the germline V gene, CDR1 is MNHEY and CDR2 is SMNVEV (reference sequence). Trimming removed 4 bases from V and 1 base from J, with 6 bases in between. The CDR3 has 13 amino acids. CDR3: CASSSTRTDTQYF. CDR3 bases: TGTGCCAGCAGTTCCACCCGCACAGATACGCAGTATTTT.

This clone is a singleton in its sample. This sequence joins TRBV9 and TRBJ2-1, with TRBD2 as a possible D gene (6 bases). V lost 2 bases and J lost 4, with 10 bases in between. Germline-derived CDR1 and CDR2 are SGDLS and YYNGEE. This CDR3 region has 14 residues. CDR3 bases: TGTGCCAGCAGCGTGAGGAGGGGATACAATGAGCAGTTCTTC. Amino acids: CASSVRRGYNEQFF.

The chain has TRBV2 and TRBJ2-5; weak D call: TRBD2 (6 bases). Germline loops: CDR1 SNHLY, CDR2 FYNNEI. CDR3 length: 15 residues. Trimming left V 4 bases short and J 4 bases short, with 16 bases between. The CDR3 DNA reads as TGTGCCAGCAGTGTGGAACCCCGAGCGGGAGAGACCCAGTACTTC. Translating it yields CASSVEPRAGETQYF.

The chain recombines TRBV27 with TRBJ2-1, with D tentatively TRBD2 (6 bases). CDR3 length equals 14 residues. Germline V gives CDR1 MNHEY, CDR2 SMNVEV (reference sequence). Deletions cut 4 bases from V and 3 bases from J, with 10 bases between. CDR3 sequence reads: CASSSPGLYNEQFF. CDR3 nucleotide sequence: TGTGCCAGCAGTTCACCGGGACTCTACAATGAGCAGTTCTTC.

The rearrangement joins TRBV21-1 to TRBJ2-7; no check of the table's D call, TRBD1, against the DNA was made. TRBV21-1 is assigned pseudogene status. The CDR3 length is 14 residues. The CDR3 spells CASSKTGFRDEQYF. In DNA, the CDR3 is TGTGCCAGCAGCAAGACAGGGTTCCGGGACGAGCAGTACTTC.

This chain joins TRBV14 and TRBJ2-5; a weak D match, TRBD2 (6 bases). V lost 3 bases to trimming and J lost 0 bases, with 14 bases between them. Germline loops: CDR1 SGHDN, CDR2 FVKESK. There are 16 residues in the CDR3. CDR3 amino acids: CASSQGGHLYQETQYF. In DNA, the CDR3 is TGTGCCAGCAGCCAGGGAGGACACCTGTACCAAGAGACCCAGTACTTC.